These T cell receptor beta chains were read from a single sample in a study of T-cell memory formation after mild COVID-19. TCRdb recomputed calls from the 5' RACE reads with MiXCR, one row per CDR3 protein. The sample lists some 440,000 distinct CDR3 sequences; around 25% were seen once. Sequencing was carried out using PBMCs or a T cell subset sorted from them (not recorded which). These receptors all stem from an adult woman who had mild COVID-19 (a few samples of this study predate the infection). Cell type and time point are not known. The CDR3 runs from the conserved cysteine through the conserved F or W. The order of the fields is V gene, D gene, clone size, J gene, CDR3 DNA, CDR3 protein. The D gene is left open where the match is weak. Where a row states a size, it is once, few, many or the class of an expanded clone; other rows omit it.

>TRBV12-3/TRBV12-4|TRBD2|NA|TRBJ2-1
TGTGCCAGCAGTTTTGGTGGACTAGCCGCGGGTGAGCAGTTCTTC
CASSFGGLAAGEQFF
>TRBV5-1|TRBD2|few|TRBJ2-5
TGCGCCAGCAGCTCAGGAAGGACTAGCGGGCAAGAGACCCAGTACTTC
CASSSGRTSGQETQYF
>TRBV12-3/TRBV12-4|NA|few|TRBJ1-1
TGTGCCAGCATTCGTTGGGGCACTGAAGCTTTCTTT
CASIRWGTEAFF
>TRBV3-1|TRBD2|NA|TRBJ2-1
TGTGACAGCAGCCAGGGACTAGCGGGGGGGACTGAGCAGTTCTTC
CDSSQGLAGGTEQFF
>TRBV7-8|NA|NA|TRBJ2-7
TGTGCCAGCAGCTTAGGGACAGCCGTAGCGGGTAGCTCCTACGAGCAGTACTTC
CASSLGTAVAGSSYEQYF
>TRBV3-1|NA|few|TRBJ2-7
TGTGCCAGCAGCCAAGGCTTCAGCTCCTACGAGCAGTACTTC
CASSQGFSSYEQYF
>TRBV2|TRBD2|NA|TRBJ2-1
TGTGCCAGCACCGAGGCGACTAGCGGGCCCGGCAATGAGCAGTTCTTC
CASTEATSGPGNEQFF
>TRBV7-2|NA|NA|TRBJ1-4
TGTGCCAGCAGCTTTGGGTGGGAGGATGAAAAACTGTTTTTT
CASSFGWEDEKLFF
>TRBV19|TRBD1|NA|TRBJ2-7
TGTGCCAGTAGTGTGGACAGGGGGAGAGAGCAGTACTTC
CASSVDRGREQYF
>TRBV5-1|NA|NA|TRBJ1-1
TGCGCCAGCAGCTTGGCCAACGTGAACACTGAAGCTTTCTTT
CASSLANVNTEAFF
>TRBV13|NA|NA|TRBJ2-5
TGTGCCAGCGAGGGGCAGTACCAAGAGACCCAGTACTTC
CASEGQYQETQYF
>TRBV7-2|TRBD2|few|TRBJ2-3
TGTGCCAGCAGCTTAACGCCCGGGGCGGGAGGGAGTGGGGAAGATACGCAGTATTTT
CASSLTPGAGGSGEDTQYF
>TRBV6-4|NA|few|TRBJ2-1
TGTGCCAGCAGTGACGAGGGGCCGGGCAATGAGCAGTTCTTC
CASSDEGPGNEQFF
>TRBV3-1|NA|NA|TRBJ2-1
TGTGCCAGCAGCCCCTTGCCGGGAGTGGGTTACAATGAGCAGTTCTTC
CASSPLPGVGYNEQFF
>TRBV2|NA|NA|TRBJ2-7
TGTGCCAGCAGAGGTGGGGGGCCCTCCTACGAGCAGTACTTC
CASRGGGPSYEQYF
>TRBV5-1|TRBD1|NA|TRBJ1-2
TGCGCCAGCAGCTACCTGACAGGGGAGGCGTATGGCTACACCTTC
CASSYLTGEAYGYTF
>TRBV6-5|TRBD1|few|TRBJ2-7
TGTGCCAGCAGCCCCACCGGGACAGGGGCCGCCTACGAGCAGTACTTC
CASSPTGTGAAYEQYF
>TRBV5-1|NA|NA|TRBJ1-2
TGCGCCAGCAGCTCTGGTCAGGGGATCTATGGCTACACCTTC
CASSSGQGIYGYTF
>TRBV6-5|NA|NA|TRBJ1-4
TGTGCCAGCAGTTACTCGGCTTTAGGTGACAGCAACGAAAAACTGTTTTTT
CASSYSALGDSNEKLFF
>TRBV6-6|NA|NA|TRBJ2-7
TGTGCCAGCAGTTACTCGGGAGTCTACGAGCAGTACTTC
CASSYSGVYEQYF
>TRBV19|TRBD1|few|TRBJ2-3
TGTGCCAGTAGGGACAGGGGGTCCTTGGATACGCAGTATTTT
CASRDRGSLDTQYF
>TRBV12-3/TRBV12-4|NA|few|TRBJ2-2
TGTGCCAGCAGTTTTTCTGGGGGCAGCGGGGAGCTGTTTTTT
CASSFSGGSGELFF